The source of this T cell receptor beta chain is a study of T cell repertoires in aging, cancer and after chemotherapy. About the study: Donor ages fell into six groups from 30 or younger up to 70 or older. About 9.1 million TCR reads were in the whole dataset.

Amplification of TCR beta used genomic DNA extracted from peripheral blood. Trimming removed 11 bases from V and 5 bases from J; junction bases left unmatched: 8. CDR1 and CDR2 from the germline V gene are MNHEY and SVGAGI. The CDR3 runs 14 residues. By share, this clonotype ranks as large. The antigen is unknown. A mixed TRB-A/B primer pool amplified rearranged TRB by multiplex touch-down PCR. TCRdb re-analysed the multiplex PCR reads in MiXCR, keeping a single row per CDR3 protein. Among about 650 distinct CDR3 sequences listed, 20% to 25% were seen once. Study-wide findings and caveats: Compared with age-matched healthy donors, untreated hematological or solid cancer patients showed higher blood TCR clonality. Healthy donors lost TCR diversity with age mainly through richness, cancer patients through richness and evenness.

V and J are TRBV6-5 and TRBJ2-1; TRBD2 agrees at 11 bases. Sequenced material: blood. This TCR derives from a human donor with a blood cancer. This CDR3 reads CACTSSGGNNEQFF. As DNA, the CDR3 is TGTGCCTGCACTTCTAGCGGGGGGAACAATGAGCAGTTCTTC.